A single TCR beta chain is shown here with its context. Its matching antigen is unknown. Assay: immunoSEQ multiplex PCR; the TCRdb copy retains only in-frame clones and omits some. The profile covers roughly 200,000 clones, with approximately 92% appearing a single time and under 1.1% taken by the ten largest. The germline CDR1 and CDR2 sequences are SEHNR and FQNEAQ (reference sequence). The CDR3 loop spans 15 amino acids. The ends were cut back, 1 base at V and 7 bases at J, with 11 bases in the middle. The data originate from a study of T cell responses to AZD1222 COVID-19 vaccine. Findings of the study overall: Nearly half of spike-specific TCRs reportedly target unmutated variant regions. The sample set comprised mostly white British donors with more females, and clonal diversity was possibly underestimated.

This TCR derives from an adult who received the MenACWY meningococcal vaccine as a control. This chain connects TRBV7-9 to TRBJ1-6, with a tentative D call TRBD1 (5 bases). Sequencing used peripheral blood, obtained 28 days after the second dose of the MenACWY control vaccine. CDR3 coding DNA: TGTGCCAGCAGCTTAGTATATGGGGCGAATTCACCCCTCCACTTT. Translated, it gives CASSLVYGANSPLHF.